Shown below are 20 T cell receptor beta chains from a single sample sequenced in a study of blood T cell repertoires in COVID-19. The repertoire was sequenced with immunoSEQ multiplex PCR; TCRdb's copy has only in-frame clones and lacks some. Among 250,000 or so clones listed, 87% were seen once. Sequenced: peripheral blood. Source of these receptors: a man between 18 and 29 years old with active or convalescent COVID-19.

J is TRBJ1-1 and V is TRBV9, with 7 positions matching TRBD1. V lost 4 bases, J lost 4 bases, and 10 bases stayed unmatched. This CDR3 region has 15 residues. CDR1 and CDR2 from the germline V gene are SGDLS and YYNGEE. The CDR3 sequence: CASSLTGTEGTEAFF. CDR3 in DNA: TGTGCCAGCAGCCTGACCGGGACAGAGGGCACTGAAGCTTTCTTT.

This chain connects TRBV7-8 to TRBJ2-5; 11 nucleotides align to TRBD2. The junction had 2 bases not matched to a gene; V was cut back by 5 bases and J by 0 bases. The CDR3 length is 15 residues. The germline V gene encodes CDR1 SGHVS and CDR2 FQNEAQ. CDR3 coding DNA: TGTGCCAGCAGCGAGGGACTAGCGGACCAAGAGACCCAGTACTTC. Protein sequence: CASSEGLADQETQYF.

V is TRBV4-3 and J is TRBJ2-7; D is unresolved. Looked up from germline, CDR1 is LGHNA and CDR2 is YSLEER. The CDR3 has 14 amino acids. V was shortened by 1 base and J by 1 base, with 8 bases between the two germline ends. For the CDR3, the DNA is TGCGCCAGCAGCCAAGTTATCAGATCCTACGAGCAGTACTTC. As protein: CASSQVIRSYEQYF.

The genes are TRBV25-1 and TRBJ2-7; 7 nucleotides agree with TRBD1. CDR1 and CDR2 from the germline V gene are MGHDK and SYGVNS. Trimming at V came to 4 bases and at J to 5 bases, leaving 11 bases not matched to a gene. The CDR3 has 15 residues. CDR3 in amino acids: CASSVAGRGSDEQYF. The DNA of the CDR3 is TGTGCCAGCAGTGTGGCGGGCAGGGGGAGTGACGAGCAGTACTTC.

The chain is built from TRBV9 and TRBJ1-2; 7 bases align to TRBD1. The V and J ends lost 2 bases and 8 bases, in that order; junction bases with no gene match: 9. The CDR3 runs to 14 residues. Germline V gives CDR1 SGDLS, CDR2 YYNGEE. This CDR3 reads CASSVMDRTVGYTF. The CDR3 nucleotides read TGTGCCAGCAGCGTCATGGACAGGACAGTAGGCTACACCTTC.

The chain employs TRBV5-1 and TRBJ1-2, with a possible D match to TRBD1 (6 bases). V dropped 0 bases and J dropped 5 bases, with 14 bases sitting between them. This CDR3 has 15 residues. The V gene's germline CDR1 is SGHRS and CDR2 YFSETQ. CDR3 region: CASSLVADRIYGYTF. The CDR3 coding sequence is TGCGCCAGCAGCTTGGTTGCGGACAGAATATATGGCTACACCTTC.

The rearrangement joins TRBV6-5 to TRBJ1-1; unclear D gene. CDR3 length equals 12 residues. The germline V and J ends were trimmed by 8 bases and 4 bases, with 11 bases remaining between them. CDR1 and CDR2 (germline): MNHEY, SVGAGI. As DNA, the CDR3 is TGTGCCAGCTGGAGGAGCGGCACTGAAGCTTTCTTT. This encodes CASWRSGTEAFF.

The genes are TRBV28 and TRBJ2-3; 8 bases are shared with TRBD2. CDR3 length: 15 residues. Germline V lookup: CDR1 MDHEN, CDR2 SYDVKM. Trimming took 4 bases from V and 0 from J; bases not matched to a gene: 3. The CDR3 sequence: CASSSGGRSTDTQYF. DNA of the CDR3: TGTGCCAGCAGTTCGGGGGGGCGGAGCACAGATACGCAGTATTTT.

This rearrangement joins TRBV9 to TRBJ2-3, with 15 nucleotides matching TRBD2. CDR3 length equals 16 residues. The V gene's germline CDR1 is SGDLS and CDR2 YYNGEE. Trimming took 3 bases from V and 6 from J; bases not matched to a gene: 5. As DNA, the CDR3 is TGTGCCAGCAGCGGGACTAGCGGGGGGGTATCGGATACGCAGTATTTT. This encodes CASSGTSGGVSDTQYF.

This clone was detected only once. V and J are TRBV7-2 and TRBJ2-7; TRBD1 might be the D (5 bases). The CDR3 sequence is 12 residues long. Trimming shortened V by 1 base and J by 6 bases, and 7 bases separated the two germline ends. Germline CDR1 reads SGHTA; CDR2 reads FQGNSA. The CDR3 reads CASSLDRTEQYF. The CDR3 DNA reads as TGTGCCAGCAGCTTAGACAGGACCGAGCAGTACTTC.

This CDR3 reads CASSYSRGHGYTF. The CDR3 nucleotides are TGTGCCAGCAGCTATTCAAGGGGGCACGGCTACACCTTC. J is TRBJ1-2 and V is TRBV9; TRBD1 matches at 7 bases. Germline V gene sequence: CDR1 SGDLS, CDR2 YYNGEE. This CDR3 has 13 amino acids. V was clipped by 4 bases and J by 8 bases; unmatched bases: 8.

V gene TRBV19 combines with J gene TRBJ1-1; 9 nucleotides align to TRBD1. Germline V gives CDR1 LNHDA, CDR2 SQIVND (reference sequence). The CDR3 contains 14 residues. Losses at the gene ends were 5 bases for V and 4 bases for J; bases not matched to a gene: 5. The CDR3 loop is CASSRDRVITEAFF. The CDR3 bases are TGTGCCAGTAGTCGGGACAGGGTGATCACTGAAGCTTTCTTT.

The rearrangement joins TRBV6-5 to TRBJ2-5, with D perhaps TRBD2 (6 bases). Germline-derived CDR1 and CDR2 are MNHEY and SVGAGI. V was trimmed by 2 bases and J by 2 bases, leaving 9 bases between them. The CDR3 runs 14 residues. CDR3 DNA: TGTGCCAGCAGTTACGGGAGCGGGCAAGAGACCCAGTACTTC. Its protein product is CASSYGSGQETQYF.

The DNA of the CDR3 is TGTGCCAGCACTCCAAGGAGGACAGACCACACAGATACGCAGTATTTT. Translated: CASTPRRTDHTDTQYF. The genes are TRBV21-1 and TRBJ2-3; the D call in the table, TRBD1, was not verified against the DNA. TRBV21-1 is deemed a pseudogene. This CDR3 is built from 16 residues.

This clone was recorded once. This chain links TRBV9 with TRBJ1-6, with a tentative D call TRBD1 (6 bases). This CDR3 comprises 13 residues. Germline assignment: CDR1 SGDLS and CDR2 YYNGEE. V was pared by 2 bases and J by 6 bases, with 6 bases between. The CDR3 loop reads CASSVRGNSPLHF. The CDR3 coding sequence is TGTGCCAGCAGCGTCAGGGGTAATTCACCCCTCCACTTT.

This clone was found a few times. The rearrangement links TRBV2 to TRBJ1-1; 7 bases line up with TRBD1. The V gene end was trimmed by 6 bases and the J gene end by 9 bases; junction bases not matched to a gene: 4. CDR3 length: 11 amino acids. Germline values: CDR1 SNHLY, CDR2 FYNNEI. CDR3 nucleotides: TGTGCCAGCAGCCAGGGACAGAAAGCTTTCTTT. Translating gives CASSQGQKAFF.

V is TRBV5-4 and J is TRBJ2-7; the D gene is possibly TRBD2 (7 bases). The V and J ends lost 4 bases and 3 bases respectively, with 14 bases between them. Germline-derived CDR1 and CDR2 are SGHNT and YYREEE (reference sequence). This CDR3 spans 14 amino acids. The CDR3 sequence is CASSPGGRGYEQYF. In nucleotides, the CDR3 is TGTGCCAGCAGCCCGGGGGGCAGGGGCTACGAGCAGTACTTC.

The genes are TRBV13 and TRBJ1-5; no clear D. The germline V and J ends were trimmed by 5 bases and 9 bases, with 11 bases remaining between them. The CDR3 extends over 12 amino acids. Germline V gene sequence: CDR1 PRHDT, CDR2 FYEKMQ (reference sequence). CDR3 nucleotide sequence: TGTGCCAGCAGCCTCCCTCCCGGGCCCCAGCATTTT. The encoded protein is CASSLPPGPQHF.

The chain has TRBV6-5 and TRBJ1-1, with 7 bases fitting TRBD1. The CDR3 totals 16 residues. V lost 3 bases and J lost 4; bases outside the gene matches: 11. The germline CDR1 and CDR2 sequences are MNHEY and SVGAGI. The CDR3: CASSYRTPEGATEAFF. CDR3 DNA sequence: TGTGCCAGCAGTTATCGGACACCGGAGGGGGCCACTGAAGCTTTCTTT.

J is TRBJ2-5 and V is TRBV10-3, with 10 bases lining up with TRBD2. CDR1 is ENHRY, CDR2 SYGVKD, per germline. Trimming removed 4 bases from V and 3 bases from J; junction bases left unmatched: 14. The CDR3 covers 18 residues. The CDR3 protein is CAISGPPWGGTSEETQYF. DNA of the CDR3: TGTGCCATCAGTGGCCCGCCTTGGGGGGGGACTAGCGAAGAGACCCAGTACTTC.